Here is one T cell receptor beta chain with its context. In this sample, this clonotype turned up a few times. Which antigen it targets is not known. Base qualities are missing; no much larger clone stands one base away. What this sample's treatment or condition label stands for: live attenuated yellow fever vaccine strain. A standard Ficoll-Paque protocol was used to isolate PBMCs from peripheral blood. Dynabeads CD4 and CD8 positive selection kits were used to isolate the CD4 and CD8 T-cell fractions. TriZol was used to extract RNA from bulk PBMCs, from CD4 and CD8 fractions, and from dextramer-positive and dextramer-negative fractions. This sample stems from a study of T cells after yellow fever vaccination (dated by TCRdb to the late 2010s). With respect to the entire study: The SMART-Seq v4 Ultra Low Input RNA kit was used to prepare libraries from fractions with low cell numbers. To follow T-cell clones before and after primary and booster YFV17D yellow fever vaccination, bulk TCR alpha and beta repertoires were sequenced over time. Blood was collected at multiple timepoints before and after primary and secondary immunization, and bulk PBMC replicates and cell subsets were isolated. Two healthy male donors, one aged 18 to 30 and one aged 30 to 40 years, were included in the cohort.

What the study reported, not specific to this receptor: The secondary T-cell response was weaker than the primary response but faster, peaking on day 5 instead of day 15. The study included only a couple of donors, which limits how far the findings can be generalized. A small share of clonotypes was detected in both CD4 and CD8 compartments, with the overlap likely arising from convergent recombination. Computational filtering was required because FACS-sorted repertoires could contain abundant contaminating clonotypes from the bulk population. Most clones expanded after primary vaccination were re-detected after the booster (approximately 95% of CD4 and approximately 89% of CD8), suggesting broad memory maintenance.

The sample was run on an Illumina NovaSeq 6000. TCR cDNA was synthesized by 5'RACE template switching, which introduced a universal primer site and unique molecular identifiers. Priming of cDNA synthesis was performed from both the TCR alpha and TCR beta constant segments. Libraries were amplified in two PCR steps, with sample barcodes and sequencing adapters added in the second step. Sequencing of libraries was done on Illumina HiSeq 2500 (2x100 bp) or NovaSeq (2x150 bp). The original methods were these. Demultiplexing of reads and collapsing into UMI consensus sequences were performed with MIGEC, and V(D)J alignment was carried out with MiXCR. Vaccine-responding clonotypes were defined with edgeR using replicate PBMC samples, requiring FDR below 0.01 and a log2 fold change above 5 up to day 15. CD4 or CD8 identity was assigned to each bulk clonotype according to whether the clonotype was present at higher abundance in the sequenced CD4 repertoire or the sequenced CD8 repertoire. Clones were called with MiXCR by TCRdb after fastp trimmed the public reads at Q25, and only in-frame beta chains were retained. Merged by CDR3 protein, the rows form single entries marked with the most common genes and DNA. TCRdb's processing, not the authors', yielded these V and J calls. Present in this sample are some 320,000 distinct CDR3 sequences, roughly a tenth of which were seen just once. The leading ten clones occupy roughly 3% of the sample.

This sample comprised CD4+ T cells sorted from PBMCs, obtained 45 days after the yellow fever booster vaccination. The receptor's source is a man aged 18-30 years who received the YFV17D yellow fever vaccine.

The DNA sequence is TGTGCCAGCAGTTTAGCCTCGAGAGGGCTAGCGGGGGGGCCGGTGAACACCGGGGAGCTGTTTTTT. Protein translation: CASSLASRGLAGGPVNTGELFF. The chain joins TRBV12-3 or TRBV12-4 to TRBJ2-2; 12 central bases correspond to TRBD2. Relative to germline, V is missing 0 bases and J is missing 1 base, with 15 bases of the junction outside any gene match. The CDR3 spans 22 residues, from the cysteine through the phenylalanine. The CDR3 DNA has 66 bases and is translated from base 1.